The 7 T cell receptor beta chains given below trace back to one sample, sequenced in a study of T cell responses to AZD1222 COVID-19 vaccine. The assay was immunoSEQ multiplex PCR, and TCRdb's table has in-frame clones only and misses some. The sample yields roughly 30,000 clones, approximately 91% seen once. Sequencing was performed on peripheral blood, taken on day 0 of AZD1222 vaccination. The source of these receptors is an adult in good health.

This chain uses TRBV20-1 with TRBJ2-1; TRBD2 agrees at 13 bases. Germline assignment: CDR1 DFQATT and CDR2 SNEGSKA (reference sequence). V lost 3 bases and J lost 8; bases outside the gene matches: 7. The CDR3 contains 15 residues. CDR3 sequence reads: CSASTLAGGHYEQFF. The DNA for the CDR3 is TGCAGTGCTAGTACACTAGCGGGAGGGCACTATGAGCAGTTCTTC.

V is TRBV5-1 and J is TRBJ2-7; D is uncertain. The length of the CDR3 is 11 residues. Germline V gives CDR1 SGHRS, CDR2 YFSETQ. V lost 0 bases and J lost 4, with 2 bases in between. This CDR3 reads CASSLGYEQYF. The CDR3 DNA reads as TGCGCCAGCAGCTTGGGGTACGAGCAGTACTTC. Together with reference TRBV5-1 and TRBJ2-7, the CDR3 gives the full variable domain: KAGVTQTPRYLIKTRGQQVTLSCSPISGHRSVSWYQQTPGQGLQFLFEYFSETQRNKGNFPGRFSGRQFSNSRSEMNVSTLELGDSALYLCASSLGYEQYFGPGTRLTVT.

V is TRBV6-5 and J is TRBJ2-1; D may match TRBD1 or TRBD2 (5 bases each). CDR3 length: 13 amino acids. Per germline, CDR1 MNHEY and CDR2 SVGAGI. Trimming left V 2 bases short and J 6 bases short, with 8 bases between. The CDR3 nucleotides are TGTGCCAGCAGTTACGAGGGGCTCAATGAGCAGTTCTTC. This gives the protein CASSYEGLNEQFF.

CDR3 nucleotides: TGTGCCAGCAGTTTAAGCGGAGGGAATTCACCCCTCCACTTT. Translated: CASSLSGGNSPLHF. The chain combines TRBV27 with TRBJ1-6, with unresolved D. The V end lost 2 bases, the J end lost 7 bases, and 9 bases lay between the germline ends. CDR1 is MNHEY and CDR2 is SMNVEV in the germline V gene (reference sequence). The CDR3 spans 14 residues.

V usage is TRBV6-1 and J usage is TRBJ1-2; D gene unclear. Germline V gives CDR1 MNHNS, CDR2 SASEGT. The germline V and J ends were trimmed by 1 base and 3 bases, with 6 bases remaining between them. This CDR3 region has 13 residues. In DNA, the CDR3 is TGTGCCAGCAGTGAAGACATTTACTATGGCTACACCTTC. This sequence encodes CASSEDIYYGYTF.

J is TRBJ2-1 and V is TRBV28; D possibly corresponds to TRBD2 (6 bases). The germline V gene has CDR1 MDHEN and CDR2 SYDVKM. V was cut by 4 bases and J by 0 bases, with 13 bases left in between. This CDR3 region has 16 residues. This CDR3 reads CASSSASANSYNEQFF. The DNA of the CDR3 is TGTGCCAGCAGTTCGGCTAGCGCTAACTCCTACAATGAGCAGTTCTTC.

V usage is TRBV29-1 and J usage is TRBJ2-5; D is unclear. The CDR3 loop spans 15 amino acids. V lost 5 bases and J lost 2, with 18 bases in between. CDR1 and CDR2 (germline): SQVTM, ANQGSEA. CDR3 nucleotides: TGCAGCGTTCAAGCTTCGCTACAGCTACAAGAGACCCAGTACTTC. Its translation is CSVQASLQLQETQYF.